This T cell receptor beta chain was recovered during a study of blood T cells in healthy people across ages. For the second PCR, which ran for about 6 to 11 cycles, a sample-barcoded 5' primer and a J-beta primer mix were used. One entry per CDR3 protein results from TCRdb running MiXCR on the 5' RACE reads. The sample has about 750,000 distinct CDR3 sequences, about 55% seen once. Deletions cut 1 base from V and 4 bases from J, with 11 bases between. The CDR3 is made up of 15 amino acids. The germline V gene has CDR1 SGHTA and CDR2 FQGNSA. Sequencing was carried out using blood. This chain uses TRBV7-2 with TRBJ1-5; maybe TRBD1 (5 bases). The receptor comes from a man aged 80 or over in good health. In DNA, the CDR3 is TGTGCCAGCAGCTTAGGCGGGGGAGCTAATCAGCCCCAGCATTTT. It codes for CASSLGGGANQPQHF.